Sequencing of this T cell receptor (beta chain) was carried out in a study of vaccination and CD4 T cells after COVID-19. This clonotype has more than one count but fewer than ten. What it recognizes is unknown. Cultured CD4+ T cell DNA was sequenced using the Oncomine TCR Beta short-read assay. TCRdb processed the PCR reads anew with MiXCR; each CDR3 protein has one entry. This table has some 4,300 distinct CDR3 sequences, around 24% appearing once. Documented treatment: roughly 10-day PBMC culture with coronavirus spike peptide pools or control peptides (ViraFEST assay). This receptor was obtained from a human donor who had recovered from COVID-19. Sample: CD4+ T cells from blood, cultured in vitro.

The CDR3 reads CASSYRGGDPYEQYF. In nucleotides, the CDR3 is TGTGCCAGCAGCTACAGGGGGGGAGACCCCTACGAGCAGTACTTC. This chain connects TRBV12-3 or TRBV12-4 to TRBJ2-7; perhaps TRBD1 as D (8 bases). The ends were cut back, 6 bases at V and 2 bases at J, with 17 bases in the middle. The CDR3 sequence is 15 residues long.